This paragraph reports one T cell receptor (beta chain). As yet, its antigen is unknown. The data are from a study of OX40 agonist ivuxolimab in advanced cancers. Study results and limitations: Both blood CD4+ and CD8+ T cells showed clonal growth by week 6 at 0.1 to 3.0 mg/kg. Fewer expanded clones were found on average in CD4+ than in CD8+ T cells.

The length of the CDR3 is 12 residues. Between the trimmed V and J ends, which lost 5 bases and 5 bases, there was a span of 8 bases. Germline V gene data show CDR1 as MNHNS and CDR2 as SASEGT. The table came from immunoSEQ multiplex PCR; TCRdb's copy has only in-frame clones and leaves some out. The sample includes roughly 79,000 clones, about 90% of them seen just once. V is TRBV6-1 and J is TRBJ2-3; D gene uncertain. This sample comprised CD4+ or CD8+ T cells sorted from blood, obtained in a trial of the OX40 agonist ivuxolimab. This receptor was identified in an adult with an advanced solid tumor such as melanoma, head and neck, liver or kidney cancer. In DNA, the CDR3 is TGTGCCAGCAGTAGGGTTCAAGATACGCAGTATTTT. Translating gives CASSRVQDTQYF.